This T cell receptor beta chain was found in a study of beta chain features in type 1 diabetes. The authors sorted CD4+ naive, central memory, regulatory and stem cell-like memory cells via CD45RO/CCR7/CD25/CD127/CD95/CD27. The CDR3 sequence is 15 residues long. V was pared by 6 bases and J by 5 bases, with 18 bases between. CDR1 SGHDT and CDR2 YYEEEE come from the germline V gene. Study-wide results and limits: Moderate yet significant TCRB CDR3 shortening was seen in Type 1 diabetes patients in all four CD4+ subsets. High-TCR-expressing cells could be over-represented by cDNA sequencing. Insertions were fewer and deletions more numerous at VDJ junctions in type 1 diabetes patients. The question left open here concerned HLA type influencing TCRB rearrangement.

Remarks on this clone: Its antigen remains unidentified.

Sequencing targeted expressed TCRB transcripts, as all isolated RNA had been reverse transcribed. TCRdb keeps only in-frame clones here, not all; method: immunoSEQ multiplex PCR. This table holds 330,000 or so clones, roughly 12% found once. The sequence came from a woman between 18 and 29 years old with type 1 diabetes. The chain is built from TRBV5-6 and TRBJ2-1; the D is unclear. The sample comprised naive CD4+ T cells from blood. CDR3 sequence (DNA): TGTGCCAGCACTACTATCTCTGGTTGGAACAATGAGCAGTTCTTC. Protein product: CASTTISGWNNEQFF.